A few counts support the clone carrying this T cell receptor (beta chain). Assay: immunoSEQ multiplex PCR; the TCRdb copy retains only in-frame clones and omits some. Of 150,000 to 180,000 clones in the sample, roughly 80% were seen once. CDR1 and CDR2 from the germline V gene are KGHSH and LQKENI. The CDR3 loop spans 18 amino acids. V lost 3 bases, J lost 0 bases, and 9 bases stayed unmatched. The data are from a study of blood T cell repertoires in COVID-19. Study as a whole: Samples of COVID-19 (acute and convalescent) were obtained from the United States, Italy and Spain. The analysed material was cDNA or gDNA that came from T cells, B-cell-depleted T cells, or PBMCs.

The source material was peripheral blood. This TCR derives from a woman in her fifties or sixties with acute or convalescent COVID-19. The genes are TRBV18 and TRBJ2-2, with 8 bases matching TRBD1. CDR3 residues: CASSPRKGQGPNTGELFF. As DNA, the CDR3 is TGTGCCAGCTCACCTCGTAAAGGACAGGGACCGAACACCGGGGAGCTGTTTTTT.